This entry is about one TCR beta chain. V was clipped by 4 bases and J by 0 bases, with 11 bases between them. This CDR3 is 15 amino acids long. From germline, CDR1 is SGHKS and CDR2 YYEKEE (reference sequence). This specimen comes from a study of blood T cell repertoires in COVID-19. Authors' processing steps: The authors estimated nucleated cell counts from reference gene primer amplification. Assay: immunoSEQ multiplex PCR; the TCRdb copy retains only in-frame clones and omits some. V and J calls plus clone size are reproduced from that table; the DNA served to infer D and trimming. The table shows some 330,000 clones, with 80% to 90% occurring only once.

V usage is TRBV5-5 and J usage is TRBJ1-5; tentative D call: TRBD1 (6 bases). Sequencing was carried out using PBMCs or T cells enriched from blood (not recorded which). The receptor comes from a man aged 25-45 years who had recovered from COVID-19. DNA for the CDR3: TGTGCCAGCAGCCAACAGGGTTATAGCAATCAGCCCCAGCATTTT. It encodes CASSQQGYSNQPQHF.